The rows below give T cell receptor beta chains drawn from one sample of a study of Ad26.COV2.S vaccination and SARS-CoV-2 variants. TCRdb keeps only in-frame clones here, not all; method: immunoSEQ multiplex PCR. Here the sample spans more than 300,000 clones, around 84% being singletons. The source material was peripheral blood, sampled in a trial of Ad26.COV2.S vaccine versus placebo. The source of these receptors is a person aged 18-60 years who received the Ad26.COV2.S COVID-19 vaccine or a placebo. Each CDR3 is given with its conserved first and last residue. D genes are given only for firm matches. Only some rows state a clone size, as once, few, many or a class for expanded clones.

J gene,D gene,V gene,clone size,CDR3 DNA,CDR3 protein
TRBJ2-7,TRBD1,TRBV6-6,.,TGTGCCAGCAGGCCCGACCGGGACAGGGTATACGAGCAGTACTTC,CASRPDRDRVYEQYF
TRBJ2-3,.,TRBV29-1,.,TGCAGCGCCACTGGGAAAAGCGGACGCACAGATACGCAGTATTTT,CSATGKSGRTDTQYF
TRBJ2-7,TRBD1,TRBV2,.,TGTGCCAGCACCTGGGACAGCTTTCGTCCGACATTCTCCTACGAGCAGTACTTC,CASTWDSFRPTFSYEQYF
TRBJ1-4,.,TRBV7-2,.,TGTGCCAGCAGCTTAATGGGCAGGGGAGATGAAAAACTGTTTTTT,CASSLMGRGDEKLFF
TRBJ1-1,.,TRBV7-2,.,TGTGCCAGCAGCTTATTGTTGAGCACTGAAGCTTTCTTT,CASSLLLSTEAFF
TRBJ2-6,TRBD1,TRBV5-1,.,TGCGCCAGCCGGCGGACAGGAGAAGTTTATGGGGCCAACGTCCTGACTTTC,CASRRTGEVYGANVLTF
TRBJ2-3,.,TRBV5-1,.,TGCGCCAGCAGCTTGGGTAGTGCAGATACGCAGTATTTT,CASSLGSADTQYF
TRBJ1-2,TRBD1,TRBV19,.,TGTGCCAGTAGTATGGACAGGTTTGAAAACTATGGCTACACCTTC,CASSMDRFENYGYTF
TRBJ1-4,.,TRBV29-1,.,TGCAGCGTTGCCAATACGCAGAATGAAAAACTGTTTTTT,CSVANTQNEKLFF
TRBJ1-2,.,TRBV20-1,.,TGCAGTCTCGCACGGGGCTACACCTTC,CSLARGYTF
TRBJ1-2,TRBD1,TRBV7-6,.,TGTGCCAGCAGCTTACTGCTCGGACAGGGATTCTATGGCTACACCTTC,CASSLLLGQGFYGYTF
TRBJ1-1,.,TRBV6-5,.,TGTGCCAGCAGTTACTTATCCGAAGCTTTCTTT,CASSYLSEAFF
TRBJ2-7,TRBD2,TRBV6-5,.,TGTGCCAGCAGTTTGGGACTAGCGGCAGGCGAGCAGTACTTC,CASSLGLAAGEQYF
TRBJ1-2,.,TRBV29-1,.,TGCAGCGTTGTAATGGGATCCCTCTATGGCTACACCTTC,CSVVMGSLYGYTF
TRBJ1-4,.,TRBV20-1,.,TGCAGTTGCGAGGAAGATGAAAAACTGTTTTTT,CSCEEDEKLFF
TRBJ1-1,.,TRBV12-3/TRBV12-4,.,TGTGCCAGCAGTTTCGGTAACACTGAAGCTTTCTTT,CASSFGNTEAFF
TRBJ1-5,.,TRBV30,few,TGTGCCTGGAGGGCCTCGGGGGATCAGCCCCAGCATTTT,CAWRASGDQPQHF
TRBJ2-5,TRBD1,TRBV13,.,TGTGCCAGCAGCGGGGGACAGGGGGTCCAAGAGACCCAGTACTTC,CASSGGQGVQETQYF
TRBJ1-5,.,TRBV7-2,.,TGTGCCAGCAGCTCCCTCTTGGGAACCCAAAATCAGCCCCAGCATTTT,CASSSLLGTQNQPQHF
TRBJ1-5,.,TRBV6-2/TRBV6-3,many,TGTGCCAGCAGTTACAGGGACAATCAGCCCCAGCATTTT,CASSYRDNQPQHF
TRBJ2-1,.,TRBV30,.,TGTGCCTGGAGTGTAACGGTTTTATACAATGAGCAGTTCTTC,CAWSVTVLYNEQFF
TRBJ1-6,.,TRBV3-1/TRBV3-2,few,TGTGCCAGCAGCCAAGGGAGGTCCTATAATTCACCCCTCCACTTT,CASSQGRSYNSPLHF
TRBJ2-5,.,TRBV2,once,TGTGCCAGCAGTCGTGAGGAGGCCCAGTACTTC,CASSREEAQYF
TRBJ1-2,.,TRBV29-1,.,TGCAGGTGGGAGGACTATGGCTACACCTTC,CRWEDYGYTF
TRBJ2-3,.,TRBV15,.,TGTGCCACCAGGTCCCGAACCACTAGCACAGATACGCAGTATTTT,CATRSRTTSTDTQYF
TRBJ1-3,TRBD1,TRBV7-9,.,TGTGCCAGCAGCTTACAGGGGGGAGGAGGGAGCACCATATATTTT,CASSLQGGGGSTIYF